The T cell receptor beta chain under discussion was sequenced for a study of patients and donors after allogeneic stem cell transplantation. This clonotype was observed a few times. TCRdb called the RT-PCR reads again in MiXCR, with one record for every CDR3 protein. This sample yields about 160,000 distinct CDR3 sequences, of which approximately 40% are seen a single time; 50% belongs to the top ten. The CDR3 spans 11 residues. This TCR was recovered from a human donor who was either an allogeneic HSCT recipient or a stem cell or donor lymphocyte infusion donor (not recorded which). It is not recorded whose cells these are; they may come from a transplant donor. This rearrangement joins TRBV21-1 to TRBJ1-1; whether TRBD1, the table's D call, matches the DNA was not checked. TRBV21-1 is assigned pseudogene status. Sequencing was done on a sample of blood, either unsorted or a sorted T cell fraction (not recorded which). CDR3 protein: CASSRRQSAFF. In nucleotides, the CDR3 is TGTGCCAGCAGCAGACGACAGTCTGCTTTCTTT.